Below are 16 T cell receptor beta chains sequenced from a single sample in a study of metastatic and nonmetastatic thyroid tumors (dated by TCRdb to 2020 to 2022). The library came from PCR. Sequencing took place on an Illumina HiSeq 4000. The public reads were reanalyzed by TCRdb: fastp trimming at Q25, MiXCR alignment, in-frame beta chains only. In all, the sample holds about 39,000 clones, and 15% to 20% of those were seen once. The top ten hold around 17% of the sample. No patient had received any treatment before thyroid surgery. Sequencing was performed on blood. Source of these receptors: a female donor with papillary thyroid cancer or a benign thyroid nodule (not recorded which). Some clones in this sample may be carry-over from other donors' samples.

In its sample, this clone was seen many times. The chain combines TRBV5-1 with TRBJ1-4; D may be TRBD1 (6 bases). CDR1 is SGHRS and CDR2 is YFSETQ in the germline V gene. Trimming removed 5 bases from V and 0 bases from J, with 11 bases in between. The CDR3 runs to 15 residues. This chain's CDR3 is CASSPGHTTNEKLFF. The DNA for the CDR3 is TGCGCCAGCAGTCCGGGACATACAACTAATGAAAAACTGTTTTTT.

As to this clone: A much larger clone differs by one base, so this may be a read error. The V call is TRBV5-1, the J call TRBJ2-1; possible D gene TRBD2, 5 bases. V gave up 4 bases and J gave up 6 bases, with 11 bases separating them. The CDR3 runs 13 residues. Germline V CDR1 and CDR2: SGHRS, YFSETQ. CDR3 bases: TGCGCCAGCAGCACAGCGGAGTGCAATGAGCAGTTCTTC. Translation: CASSTAECNEQFF.

This clone has ten or more counts. The chain combines TRBV3-1 with TRBJ1-4, with 10 nucleotides matching TRBD1. This CDR3 region has 14 residues. V lost 6 bases to trimming and J lost 7 bases; unmatched junction nucleotides: 5. From germline, CDR1 is LGHDT and CDR2 YNNKEL (reference sequence). The CDR3 reads CASSLGTGAEKLFF. CDR3 bases: TGTGCCAGCAGTTTAGGGACAGGGGCTGAAAAACTGTTTTTT.

This clone was recorded many times. The genes are TRBV19 and TRBJ2-1, with 7 bases identical to TRBD1. V shed 3 bases and J 7 bases; nucleotides not matched to a gene: 6. CDR1 LNHDA and CDR2 SQIVND come from the germline V gene (reference sequence). There are 14 residues in the CDR3. The DNA for the CDR3 is TGTGCCAGTAGTATTGACAGGGTCTGGAATGAGCAGTTCTTC. Its protein is CASSIDRVWNEQFF.

This clone has at least ten counts. The V call is TRBV7-8, the J call TRBJ2-1; 8 bases are shared with TRBD2. With 5 bases clipped from V and 4 bases from J, the junction kept 10 bases outside the gene matches. In germline, CDR1 is SGHVS, CDR2 FQNEAQ. CDR3 size: 16 residues. The CDR3 here is CASSHQRESRYNEQFF. The DNA of the CDR3 is TGTGCCAGCAGCCATCAGCGGGAGAGTCGATACAATGAGCAGTTCTTC.

Ten or more counts support this clone. This may come from a read error, since a much larger clone is one base off. The V call is TRBV12-3 or TRBV12-4, the J call TRBJ1-1, with D possibly being TRBD1 (6 bases). This CDR3 comprises 14 residues. The germline V and J ends were trimmed by 6 bases and 4 bases, with 15 bases remaining between them. In DNA, the CDR3 is TGTGCCAGCAGCCGACGGGGGGCGGGCACTGAAGCTTTCTTT. Protein: CASSRRGAGTEAFF.

At least ten counts were recorded for this clone. The CDR3, as DNA: TGTGCCAGCAGTGAACAGCTCAGGCAAGAGACCCAGTACTTC. Translated: CASSEQLRQETQYF. The genes are TRBV2 and TRBJ2-5; D not certain. CDR3 size: 14 residues. The V gene lost 2 bases and the J gene lost 2 bases, with 9 bases spanning the gap. The germline CDR1 and CDR2 sequences are SNHLY and FYNNEI. Full variable domain (outside the CDR3, taken from reference TRBV2 and TRBJ2-5): EPEVTQTPSHQVTQMGQEVILRCVPISNHLYFYWYRQILGQKVEFLVSFYNNEISEKSEIFDDQFSVERPDGSNFTLKIRSTKLEDSAMYFCASSEQLRQETQYFGPGTRLLVL.

Ten or more counts support this clone. The rearrangement uses TRBV4-1 and TRBJ2-7, with D possibly matching TRBD2 (6 bases). The germline gives CDR1 MGHRA, CDR2 YSYEKL. V lost 2 bases, J lost 2 bases, and 7 bases lay in between. This CDR3 has 13 amino acids. CDR3 region: CASSQWGAYEQYF. Written as DNA, the CDR3 is TGCGCCAGCAGCCAATGGGGGGCCTACGAGCAGTACTTC.

This clone has only a few counts. This chain links TRBV28 with TRBJ2-7, with TRBD2 matching 11 bases. Trimming cost V 3 bases and J 4 bases; bases outside gene matches: 8. The CDR3 covers 16 residues. CDR1 is MDHEN, CDR2 SYDVKM, per germline. CDR3 loop: CASSFGGLAGAYEQYF. The CDR3 region has the DNA TGTGCCAGCAGTTTTGGCGGACTAGCGGGCGCATACGAGCAGTACTTC.

Concerning this clone: This sequence may be a read error, since a much larger clone differs from it by one base. The chain recombines TRBV5-5 with TRBJ1-5; possible D gene TRBD1, 5 bases. Germline V lookup: CDR1 SGHKS, CDR2 YYEKEE (reference sequence). The CDR3 consists of 14 residues. CDR3 region: CAISLVAGTQPQHF. As DNA, the CDR3 is TGTGCCATCAGCTTGGTGGCAGGGACTCAGCCCCAGCATTTT.

This clone has more than one count but fewer than ten. Compared with germline, one end of the junction differs, possibly owing to a read error. J is TRBJ2-1 and V is TRBV6-1, with D possibly being TRBD2 (6 bases). The CDR3 extends over 15 amino acids. The germline gives CDR1 MNHNS, CDR2 SASEGT. The CDR3 DNA reads TGTGCCAGCAGCCCGGGACTGGCGGCCTACAATGATCAGTTCTTC. It codes for CASSPGLAAYNDQFF.

This clone was found many times. Here the CDR3 DNA reads TGTGCCAGTAGTATCCAAGTGGCTGATACGCAGTATTTT. Its translation: CASSIQVADTQYF. The rearrangement uses TRBV19 and TRBJ2-3; no firm D call. Looked up from germline, CDR1 is LNHDA and CDR2 is SQIVND (reference sequence). The CDR3 is 13 amino acids. The V gene lost 3 bases and the J gene lost 6 bases, with 10 bases spanning the gap.

The gene calls are TRBV6-1 and TRBJ1-2; D not certain. Trimming cost V 7 bases and J 3 bases, with 15 bases left between them. Germline assignment: CDR1 MNHNS and CDR2 SASEGT. This CDR3 has 14 amino acids. CDR3 coding DNA: TGTGCCAGCAACTACCTACACGGCTACTATGGCTACACCTTC. It yields the protein CASNYLHGYYGYTF.

The chain joins TRBV7-6 to TRBJ2-3, with unresolved D. The DNA end favors TRBJ1-5, so the J call may be wrong. Germline V gene lookup returns CDR1 SGHVS and CDR2 FNYEAQ. This CDR3 has 16 amino acids. CDR3 DNA: TGTGCCAGCAGCTTAGTTAGGCTAGCGGCATCAGATACGCAGCATTTT. It codes for CASSLVRLAASDTQHF.

A word on this clone: A read error may produce the germline difference seen at one junction end. The chain joins TRBV11-2 to TRBJ2-7; 7 nucleotides match TRBD1. The germline V gene has CDR1 SGHAT and CDR2 FQNNGV. The CDR3 extends over 15 amino acids. CDR3 bases: TGTGCCAGCATCTTAGAGGGGACAGAGTCCTACGAGCAGTACTTC. Translation: CASILEGTESYEQYF.

This clone was seen repeatedly, ten times or more. The chain joins TRBV5-1 to TRBJ2-7, with 9 positions matching TRBD1. The germline V gene has CDR1 SGHRS and CDR2 YFSETQ. The CDR3 has 16 residues. The trim removed 0 bases at V and 3 bases at J, leaving 7 bases unmatched. The CDR3 DNA reads as TGCGCCAGCAGCTTGGCCTCCCGGGGACAGGGCTACGAGCAGTACTTC. This translates into CASSLASRGQGYEQYF.